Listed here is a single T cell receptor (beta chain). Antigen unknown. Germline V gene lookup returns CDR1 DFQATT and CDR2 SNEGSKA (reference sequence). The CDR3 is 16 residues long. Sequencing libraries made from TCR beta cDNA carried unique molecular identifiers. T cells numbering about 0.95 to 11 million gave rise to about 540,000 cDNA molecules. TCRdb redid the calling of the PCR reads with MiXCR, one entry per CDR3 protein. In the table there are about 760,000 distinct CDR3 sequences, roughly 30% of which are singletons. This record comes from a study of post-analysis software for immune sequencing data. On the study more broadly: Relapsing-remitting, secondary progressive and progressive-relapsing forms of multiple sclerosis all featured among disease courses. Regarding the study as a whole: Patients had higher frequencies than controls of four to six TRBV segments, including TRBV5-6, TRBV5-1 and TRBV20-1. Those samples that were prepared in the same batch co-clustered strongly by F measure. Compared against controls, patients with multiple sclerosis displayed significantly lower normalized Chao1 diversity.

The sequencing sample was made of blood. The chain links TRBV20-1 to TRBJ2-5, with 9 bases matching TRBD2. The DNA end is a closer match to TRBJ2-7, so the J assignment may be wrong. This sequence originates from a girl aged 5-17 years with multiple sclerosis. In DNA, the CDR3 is TGCAGTGCTAGTCTCTCGGCGGGAGGGCCTCCCTACGAGCAGTACTTC. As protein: CSASLSAGGPPYEQYF.